Presented here are 8 T cell receptor beta chains from one specimen sequenced in a study of cytomegalovirus exposure and HLA in healthy donors. Sequenced by immunoSEQ multiplex PCR; TCRdb stores in-frame clones only, minus some. Among about 56,000 clones listed, roughly 93% were seen once. The specimen was PBMCs. The receptor set was obtained from a woman aged 18-29 years in good health and CMV-seropositive.

The V and J genes are TRBV2 and TRBJ1-1; D uncertain. The germline V gene has CDR1 SNHLY and CDR2 FYNNEI. Trimming removed 4 bases from V and 1 base from J, with 7 bases in between. The CDR3 runs 13 residues. DNA of the CDR3: TGTGCCAGCAGTGTTGCGGGGAACACTGAAGCTTTCTTT. Amino acids: CASSVAGNTEAFF.

CDR3 DNA sequence: TGCGCCAGCAGCCAACTCGGGACAGGGGGCGATGGCTACACCTTC. Amino acids: CASSQLGTGGDGYTF. J is TRBJ1-2 and V is TRBV4-3, with 12 nucleotides matching TRBD1. J was trimmed by 6 bases and V by 2 bases; bases with no gene match: 4. Germline CDR1 and CDR2: LGHNA and YSLEER. CDR3 size: 15 residues.

The chain employs TRBV19 and TRBJ1-1, with 9 bases that match TRBD1. The CDR3 loop spans 16 amino acids. Germline V lookup: CDR1 LNHDA, CDR2 SQIVND (reference sequence). Trimming at V came to 5 bases and at J to 1 base, leaving 8 bases not matched to a gene. The CDR3, as DNA: TGTGCCAGTAGTCCCTACCTGACAGGGGGGAACACTGAAGCTTTCTTT. As protein: CASSPYLTGGNTEAFF.

V usage is TRBV19 and J usage is TRBJ1-1; D gene ambiguous. The CDR3 is 15 amino acids. The germline V gene encodes CDR1 LNHDA and CDR2 SQIVND (reference sequence). V was cut by 4 bases and J by 1 base, with 13 bases left in between. CDR3 sequence reads: CASSSDSYSNTEAFF. Here the CDR3 DNA reads TGTGCCAGTAGTAGCGACTCCTATTCGAACACTGAAGCTTTCTTT. The variable domain in full, with the rest retrieved from reference TRBV19 and TRBJ1-1, is DGGITQSPKYLFRKEGQNVTLSCEQNLNHDAMYWYRQDPGQGLRLIYYSQIVNDFQKGDIAEGYSVSREKKESFPLTVTSAQKNPTAFYLCASSSDSYSNTEAFFGQGTRLTVV.

The V gene is TRBV27, the J gene TRBJ2-7; D is possibly TRBD2 (5 bases). The CDR3 runs 14 residues. Germline V CDR1 and CDR2: MNHEY, SMNVEV (reference sequence). V was pared by 4 bases and J by 1 base, with 11 bases between. The CDR3 is CASSYSPGSYEQYF. CDR3 nucleotide sequence: TGTGCCAGCAGTTATAGTCCGGGGTCCTACGAGCAGTACTTC.

As regards this clone: Since a much larger clone is just one base distant, this may be a read error. CDR3: CASSESSGGADTQYF. The CDR3, as DNA: TGTGCCAGCAGTGAGTCTAGCGGGGGGGCAGATACGCAGTATTTT. V is TRBV6-4 and J is TRBJ2-3; TRBD2 matches at 12 bases. V dropped 3 bases and J dropped 4; count of bases not matched to a gene: 2. Per the germline V gene, CDR1 is MRHNA and CDR2 is SNTAGT. The CDR3 has 15 amino acids.

This chain joins TRBV28 and TRBJ1-2; D unclear. This CDR3 spans 13 amino acids. CDR1 is MDHEN, CDR2 SYDVKM, per germline. V lost 11 bases and J 0 bases, leaving 13 bases between the germline ends. CDR3 amino acids: CAHAGTANYGYTF. The CDR3 coding sequence is TGTGCCCACGCTGGAACAGCTAACTATGGCTACACCTTC.

This chain links TRBV6-6 with TRBJ1-5; D is undetermined. The CDR3 spans 15 residues. V lost 4 bases and J lost 6, with 16 bases in between. Germline CDR1 MNHNY, CDR2 SVGAGI (reference sequence). The CDR3 protein is CASSFDRGLGQPQHF. In DNA form, the CDR3 reads TGTGCCAGCAGTTTTGATCGTGGGCTTGGTCAGCCCCAGCATTTT.